This entry lists 14 T cell receptor beta chains sequenced from one sample in a study of a mutant IDH1 vaccine in newly diagnosed glioma. Sequencing was performed with immunoSEQ multiplex PCR; in TCRdb, only in-frame clones are kept and a portion is missing. The sample lists 60,000 to 75,000 clones, around nine tenths occurring once. These receptors' antigens are unknown. Stated time point: week 35, safety follow-up. Topical imiquimod was applied with each vaccine dose, which held 300 ug of mutant IDH1 20-mer peptide. Sequencing was performed on PBMCs, taken from a glioma patient whose treatment included an IDH1 peptide vaccine. The receptor source for this set is a man younger than 40 with glioma.

The V call is TRBV4-3, the J call TRBJ2-2; no reliable D call. The CDR3 is made up of 16 amino acids. V lost 2 bases to trimming and J lost 0 bases, with 10 bases between them. The germline V gene has CDR1 LGHNA and CDR2 YSLEER. DNA of the CDR3: TGCGCCAGCAGCCAATTAGGACCCGCGAACACCGGGGAGCTGTTTTTT. This codes for CASSQLGPANTGELFF.

The chain couples TRBV29-1 to TRBJ2-7; no clear D. Trimming took off 4 bases at V and 4 bases at J, with 11 bases between the two ends. Per germline, CDR1 SQVTM and CDR2 ANQGSEA. The CDR3 totals 12 residues. The CDR3 DNA sequence: TGCAGCGTTGGCCGTTCTTCTTACGAGCAGTACTTC. Protein product: CSVGRSSYEQYF.

The chain has TRBV18 and TRBJ2-1; possible D gene TRBD2, 6 bases. This CDR3 contains 15 residues. Germline CDR1 KGHSH, CDR2 LQKENI. V lost 2 bases and J 5 bases, leaving 13 bases between the germline ends. This CDR3 reads CASSPIQRAHNEQFF. CDR3 nucleotides: TGTGCCAGCTCACCAATACAGCGGGCCCACAATGAGCAGTTCTTC.

The gene calls are TRBV10-3 and TRBJ1-3; D gene unclear. V was shortened by 6 bases and J by 0 bases, with 12 bases between the two germline ends. Germline V lookup: CDR1 ENHRY, CDR2 SYGVKD. The CDR3 totals 15 residues. CDR3 amino acids: CAISGDGYSGNTIYF. The CDR3 DNA is TGTGCCATCAGCGGAGACGGATACTCTGGAAACACCATATATTTT.

The gene calls are TRBV11-2 and TRBJ1-1; unclear D gene. The CDR3 has 13 amino acids. CDR1 is SGHAT and CDR2 is FQNNGV in the germline V gene. The V gene lost 4 bases and the J gene lost 1 base, with 7 bases spanning the gap. The CDR3 reads CASSSDGNTEAFF. CDR3 nucleotide sequence: TGTGCCAGCAGCTCGGACGGGAACACTGAAGCTTTCTTT.

The rearrangement joins TRBV28 to TRBJ2-3, with TRBD2 matching 7 bases. In germline, CDR1 is MDHEN, CDR2 SYDVKM. This CDR3 spans 16 amino acids. The V and J ends lost 3 bases and 2 bases, in that order; junction bases with no gene match: 8. CDR3 protein: CASSFFREALTDTQYF. The CDR3 DNA follows: TGTGCCAGCAGTTTCTTCCGGGAGGCCCTCACAGATACGCAGTATTTT.

The CDR3: CASEGVFNEKLFF. CDR3 DNA: TGTGCCAGCGAGGGAGTTTTTAATGAAAAACTGTTTTTT. V and J are TRBV7-9 and TRBJ1-4; D is undetermined. The CDR3 has 13 amino acids. V lost 8 bases, J lost 4 bases, and 11 bases lay in between. The germline V gene encodes CDR1 SEHNR and CDR2 FQNEAQ (reference sequence).

At least ten counts were recorded for this clone. The genes are TRBV5-4 and TRBJ1-6, with D possibly TRBD1 on 6 matching bases. The CDR3 covers 13 residues. V lost 4 bases to trimming and J lost 7 bases, with 9 bases between them. The germline V gene encodes CDR1 SGHNT and CDR2 YYREEE (reference sequence). The CDR3, as DNA: TGTGCCAGCAGCACGGACAGAAATTCACCCCTCCACTTT. Protein product: CASSTDRNSPLHF.

This clone was seen a few times. J is TRBJ1-5 and V is TRBV7-3, with TRBD1 identical over 7 bases. The CDR3 covers 19 residues. CDR1 and CDR2 (germline): SGHTA, FQGTGA. V shed 4 bases, J shed 0 bases, and the junction held 15 bases outside the gene matches. CDR3: CASSCSGGETAYSNQPQHF. The CDR3 DNA follows: TGTGCCAGCAGCTGTTCAGGGGGAGAGACGGCCTATAGCAATCAGCCCCAGCATTTT.

This clone was counted between two and nine times. This sequence joins TRBV5-1 and TRBJ2-1, with TRBD2 matching over 12 bases. The length of the CDR3 is 16 residues. V shed 4 bases and J 8 bases; nucleotides not matched to a gene: 10. The germline CDR1 and CDR2 sequences are SGHRS and YFSETQ. Here the CDR3 DNA reads TGCGCCAGCAGCGAACGACCTAGCGGGGGGGCTGATGAGCAGTTCTTC. Amino acid sequence: CASSERPSGGADEQFF.

V gene TRBV28 combines with J gene TRBJ1-5; D gene unclear. Trimming cost V 3 bases and J 2 bases, with 11 bases left between them. The CDR3 runs to 15 residues. Germline assignment: CDR1 MDHEN and CDR2 SYDVKM. CDR3 DNA sequence: TGTGCCAGCAGTTTTAATTTCCGGGGCAATCAGCCCCAGCATTTT. This codes for CASSFNFRGNQPQHF.

The rearrangement links TRBV29-1 to TRBJ2-7; D possibly corresponds to TRBD2 (7 bases). CDR3 size: 19 residues. Germline V lookup: CDR1 SQVTM, CDR2 ANQGSEA. V lost 8 bases and J lost 0, with 32 bases in between. CDR3 sequence reads: CSPPLVPSGGRPLSYEQYF. The DNA for the CDR3 is TGCAGCCCCCCCCTCGTCCCTTCGGGGGGCCGACCCCTCTCCTACGAGCAGTACTTC.

This clone was counted once. The V gene is TRBV10-1, the J gene TRBJ2-1, with D hard to call. Germline loops: CDR1 WNHNN, CDR2 SYGVQD (reference sequence). The CDR3 length is 10 residues. Between the trimmed V and J ends, which lost 7 bases and 8 bases, there was a span of 6 bases. Here the CDR3 reads CASTPDEQFF. The CDR3 region has the DNA TGCGCCAGCACTCCCGATGAGCAGTTCTTC.

The rearrangement links TRBV19 to TRBJ2-7; D tentatively reads TRBD1 or TRBD2 (5 bases each). The CDR3 is made up of 13 amino acids. Looked up from germline, CDR1 is LNHDA and CDR2 is SQIVND (reference sequence). V was pared by 6 bases and J by 5 bases, with 14 bases between. The chain's CDR3 is CASRATGTHEQYF. In DNA form, the CDR3 reads TGTGCCAGTAGGGCCACGGGGACGCACGAGCAGTACTTC.